The next 8 T cell receptor beta chains were all read from a single sample in a study of regulatory T cells in long-lasting Graves disease. Specified time point: newly diagnosed GD, antithyroid drugs for less than 3 months. RNA isolated from PBMCs was used to make the TCR library. In building TCR beta libraries, iRepertoire HTBI primers were used together with Arm-PCR of CDR3 regions. TCRdb redid the calling of the multiplex PCR reads with MiXCR, one entry per CDR3 protein. The sample consists of about 350,000 distinct CDR3 sequences, under 20% of them appearing once. The sample also formed part of further work on T cells in Graves' hyperthyroidism and ophthalmopathy.

Here the sequenced sample was peripheral blood mononuclear cells (PBMCs), taken at new diagnosis, from a patient treated with antithyroid drugs. The receptors derive from a woman in her late teens or twenties with Graves disease.

This clonotype has at least ten counts. The chain joins TRBV6-2 or TRBV6-3 to TRBJ2-4; 7 bases fit TRBD2. V lost 0 bases to trimming and J lost 6 bases; unmatched junction nucleotides: 14. CDR1 is MNHEY, CDR2 SVGEGT, per germline. This CDR3 region has 18 residues. CDR3 region: CASSYSSQRGRGRNIQYF. CDR3 nucleotides: TGTGCCAGCAGTTACTCGAGCCAGCGGGGCCGGGGTAGAAACATTCAGTACTTC.

This clonotype was seen more than once but under ten times. This sequence joins TRBV9 and TRBJ2-1; 11 bases agree with TRBD2. CDR3 length: 15 residues. CDR1 and CDR2 (germline): SGDLS, YYNGEE. V dropped 3 bases and J dropped 4; count of bases not matched to a gene: 3. The CDR3: CASSASGGLYNEQFF. In DNA, the CDR3 is TGTGCCAGCAGCGCTAGCGGGGGGCTATACAATGAGCAGTTCTTC.

Ten or more counts support this clonotype. The rearrangement joins TRBV11-1 to TRBJ2-2; 10 bases are a match to TRBD1. From germline, CDR1 is SGHAT and CDR2 FQDESV (reference sequence). With 5 bases clipped from V and 6 bases from J, the junction kept 6 bases outside the gene matches. The CDR3 loop spans 15 amino acids. The DNA of the CDR3 is TGTGCCAGCAGCCCGGGACAGGGGTGGCCCGGGGAGCTGTTTTTT. Translated, it gives CASSPGQGWPGELFF. The variable domain in full, completed from reference TRBV11-1 and TRBJ2-2, reads EAEVAQSPRYKITEKSQAVAFWCDPISGHATLYWYRQILGQGPELLVQFQDESVVDDSQLPKDRFSAERLKGVDSTLKIQPAELGDSAMYLCASSPGQGWPGELFFGEGSRLTVL.

In its sample, this clonotype was seen a few times. The chain joins TRBV20-1 to TRBJ2-3; D might be TRBD2 (5 bases). The CDR3 loop spans 13 amino acids. CDR1 is DFQATT, CDR2 SNEGSKA, per germline (reference sequence). Trimming stripped 8 bases from V and 4 bases from J, with 16 bases between. Written as DNA, the CDR3 is TGCAGTCACCGGGGAGCGGTCGCAGATACGCAGTATTTT. Encoded protein: CSHRGAVADTQYF.

The chain recombines TRBV28 with TRBJ1-4; tentatively, D is TRBD1 (6 bases). From germline, CDR1 is MDHEN and CDR2 SYDVKM. The V end was cut by 4 bases, the J end by 5 bases, with 17 bases between. The CDR3 totals 16 residues. The CDR3 here is CASSSPGQITNEKLFF. The CDR3 region has the DNA TGTGCCAGCAGTTCTCCAGGACAGATTACAAATGAAAAACTGTTTTTT.

This clonotype has at least ten counts. This chain uses TRBV5-1 with TRBJ1-1, with D unresolved. Trimming cost V 0 bases and J 5 bases, with 11 bases left between them. This CDR3 spans 14 amino acids. Germline CDR1 SGHRS, CDR2 YFSETQ. The CDR3 sequence is CASSLGATWTEAFF. For the CDR3, the DNA is TGCGCCAGCAGCTTGGGCGCGACGTGGACTGAAGCTTTCTTT.

There are many counts of this clonotype. The DNA of the CDR3 is TGTGCCAGCAGTTTAAGCGACAGGGGAAACATTCAGTACTTC. Translated: CASSLSDRGNIQYF. The V and J genes are TRBV28 and TRBJ2-4, with TRBD1 matching 8 bases. The CDR3 totals 14 residues. Germline V gene data show CDR1 as MDHEN and CDR2 as SYDVKM. Trimming removed 2 bases from V and 6 bases from J; junction bases left unmatched: 3.

This clonotype was detected ten times or more. This chain connects TRBV6-1 to TRBJ2-7; D is unclear. Trimming shortened V by 6 bases and J by 5 bases, and 8 bases separated the two germline ends. From germline, CDR1 is MNHNS and CDR2 SASEGT. The CDR3 loop spans 11 amino acids. This chain's CDR3 is CASRWYDEQYF. CDR3 nucleotides: TGTGCCAGCAGGTGGTACGACGAGCAGTACTTC.